A single sample gave rise to the 15 T cell receptor beta chains below, sequenced in a study of technical replicates of blood from several donors. Data came from immunoSEQ multiplex PCR; TCRdb stores just in-frame clones and leaves some out. The data contain more than 65,000 clones, 95% to 98% of them singletons. What was sequenced was T cells isolated from PBMCs. The receptor source for this set is a human donor in good health.

The chain is built from TRBV30 and TRBJ2-2, with D possibly being TRBD1 (5 bases). The CDR3 has 14 residues. V dropped 1 base and J dropped 3 bases, with 9 bases sitting between them. Germline CDR1 and CDR2: GTSNPN and SVGIG (reference sequence). CDR3 DNA sequence: TGTGCCTGGAGTGATAACAGGTACACCGGGGAGCTGTTTTTT. Protein product: CAWSDNRYTGELFF.

The V and J genes are TRBV11-3 and TRBJ2-7; 7 bases are a match to TRBD1. Germline V gives CDR1 SGHNT, CDR2 YENEEA. This CDR3 contains 13 residues. Trimming at V came to 4 bases and at J to 8 bases, leaving 8 bases not matched to a gene. Here the CDR3 DNA reads TGTGCCAGCAGCTCTGGACAGGCGCTTCAGCAGTACTTC. Protein product: CASSSGQALQQYF.

V usage is TRBV2 and J usage is TRBJ1-2, with D perhaps TRBD1 (5 bases). V was pared by 3 bases and J by 4 bases, with 9 bases between. Germline V gene sequence: CDR1 SNHLY, CDR2 FYNNEI. This CDR3 comprises 13 residues. CDR3 coding DNA: TGTGCCAGCAGTGAGGAAGGGGTCTATGGCTACACCTTC. Its translation: CASSEEGVYGYTF. The full variable domain, in which reference TRBV2 and TRBJ1-2 provide the parts outside the CDR3, is EPEVTQTPSHQVTQMGQEVILRCVPISNHLYFYWYRQILGQKVEFLVSFYNNEISEKSEIFDDQFSVERPDGSNFTLKIRSTKLEDSAMYFCASSEEGVYGYTFGSGTRLTVV.

This chain uses TRBV6-1 with TRBJ1-3; D is undetermined. Germline CDR1 reads MNHNS; CDR2 reads SASEGT. This CDR3 has 16 residues. The ends were cut back, 0 bases at V and 0 bases at J, with 9 bases in the middle. CDR3 nucleotides: TGTGCCAGCAGTGAAGCTTTGCGGTCCTCTGGAAACACCATATATTTT. It encodes CASSEALRSSGNTIYF.

The CDR3 loop is CASSYSGGAGNEQFF. CDR3 nucleotides: TGTGCCAGCAGTTACTCAGGGGGAGCAGGCAATGAGCAGTTCTTC. The V and J genes are TRBV6-6 and TRBJ2-1; tentatively, D is TRBD1 (6 bases). V was cut by 0 bases and J by 6 bases, with 12 bases left in between. Looked up from germline, CDR1 is MNHNY and CDR2 is SVGAGI (reference sequence). The CDR3 runs to 15 residues.

The chain has TRBV28 and TRBJ2-3, with TRBD1 matching 9 bases. The CDR3 extends over 14 amino acids. Trimming cost V 5 bases and J 6 bases; bases outside gene matches: 6. Germline CDR1 and CDR2: MDHEN and SYDVKM. CDR3: CASSTGQGRDTQYF. The CDR3, as DNA: TGTGCCAGCAGTACCGGACAGGGGAGGGATACGCAGTATTTT.

The CDR3 reads CAWSVQALSTDTQYF. CDR3 sequence (DNA): TGTGCCTGGAGTGTACAGGCTCTTAGCACAGATACGCAGTATTTT. The chain links TRBV30 to TRBJ2-3, with D possibly being TRBD1 (5 bases). This CDR3 comprises 15 residues. The V end lost 0 bases, the J end lost 0 bases, and 10 bases lay between the germline ends. Germline CDR1 and CDR2: GTSNPN and SVGIG (reference sequence).

This chain joins TRBV18 and TRBJ2-7; D uncertain. The CDR3 spans 14 residues. V gave up 3 bases and J gave up 0 bases, with 9 bases separating them. Germline CDR1 reads KGHSH; CDR2 reads LQKENI. CDR3 coding DNA: TGTGCCAGCTCACCCAACAGCCTCTCCTACGAGCAGTACTTC. Its protein product is CASSPNSLSYEQYF.

J is TRBJ1-2 and V is TRBV6-1; 8 positions agree with TRBD1. Trimming cost V 10 bases and J 4 bases; bases outside gene matches: 8. Germline V gives CDR1 MNHNS, CDR2 SASEGT. The CDR3 contains 13 residues. Here the CDR3 reads CATRQGRTYGYTF. CDR3 coding DNA: TGTGCCACCCGACAGGGGCGAACCTATGGCTACACCTTC.

The chain combines TRBV5-1 with TRBJ1-3; a possible D gene is TRBD1 (5 bases). Trimming stripped 0 bases from V and 0 bases from J, with 7 bases between. Germline V gene lookup returns CDR1 SGHRS and CDR2 YFSETQ. The CDR3 sequence is 15 residues long. CDR3 coding DNA: TGCGCCAGCAGCTTGGGGGGCAGCTCTGGAAACACCATATATTTT. Encoded protein: CASSLGGSSGNTIYF.

The chain employs TRBV6-1 and TRBJ2-7, with D possibly being TRBD1 (5 bases). The germline V gene encodes CDR1 MNHNS and CDR2 SASEGT. V was trimmed by 1 base and J by 2 bases, leaving 9 bases between them. There are 14 residues in the CDR3. In DNA form, the CDR3 reads TGTGCCAGCAGTGAAGATGAGACAGCCTACGAGCAGTACTTC. Translated, it gives CASSEDETAYEQYF.

The V and J genes are TRBV6-1 and TRBJ1-2, with D perhaps matching TRBD1 (6 bases). The V gene lost 4 bases and the J gene lost 5 bases, with 14 bases spanning the gap. Germline V gene lookup returns CDR1 MNHNS and CDR2 SASEGT. The CDR3 is 14 residues long. The CDR3 sequence: CASSVNTGPYGYTF. CDR3 in DNA: TGTGCCAGCAGTGTAAACACAGGGCCTTATGGCTACACCTTC.

The J gene is TRBJ1-1, the V gene TRBV6-6; 9 nucleotides agree with TRBD1. Trimming at V came to 4 bases and at J to 4 bases, leaving 1 base not matched to a gene. Germline CDR1 MNHNY, CDR2 SVGAGI (reference sequence). There are 13 residues in the CDR3. The CDR3 nucleotides read TGTGCCAGCAGTTTGACAGGGGGCACTGAAGCTTTCTTT. It translates to CASSLTGGTEAFF.

The V gene is TRBV29-1, the J gene TRBJ1-1; D is uncertain. The CDR3 totals 12 residues. Germline V gene lookup returns CDR1 SQVTM and CDR2 ANQGSEA. Trimming pared 8 bases from V and 0 bases from J, leaving 10 bases between. Here the CDR3 reads CSPVDLNTEAFF. For the CDR3, the DNA is TGCAGCCCAGTGGACTTGAACACTGAAGCTTTCTTT.

This chain uses TRBV11-3 with TRBJ2-1; 9 bases match TRBD2. The CDR3 spans 14 residues. CDR1 and CDR2 (germline): SGHNT, YENEEA. V lost 6 bases to trimming and J lost 12 bases; unmatched junction nucleotides: 12. The CDR3 DNA reads as TGTGCCAGCAGTCCCGGACTAGCGCCTTCTTGGCAGTTCTTC. Translating gives CASSPGLAPSWQFF.